The rows below give T cell receptor beta chains drawn from one sample of a study of blood T cells in healthy people across ages. MiXCR, run by TCRdb on the 5' RACE reads, gives a single entry per CDR3 protein. The sample contains roughly 1,700,000 distinct CDR3 sequences, 28% of which appear only once. Sequenced sample: blood. The receptors here all came from a woman aged 25-40 years in good health. The CDR3 runs from the conserved cysteine through the conserved F or W. D genes are given only for firm matches. Expanded clones get a size class; other rows say once, few or many, or leave the size out.

CASEGLAGGTWETQYF | TGTGCCAGCGAAGGACTAGCGGGAGGGACCTGGGAGACCCAGTACTTC | few | TRBV7-2 | TRBD2 | TRBJ2-5
CSAYPGLAGKTYNEQYF | TGCAGTGCTTACCCGGGACTAGCGGGAAAGACCTACAATGAGCAGTACTTC | - | TRBV20-1 | TRBD2 | TRBJ2-4
CASSQEGNPNVYNEQFF | TGCGCCAGCAGCCAAGAGGGGAACCCTAATGTCTACAATGAGCAGTTCTTC | - | TRBV4-1 | - | TRBJ2-1
CASSLTWSYNEQFF | TGTGCCAGCAGTTTAACCTGGTCCTACAATGAGCAGTTCTTC | - | TRBV27 | - | TRBJ2-1
CSAAGVAGSGEQFF | TGCAGTGCTGCGGGGGTAGCGGGGTCTGGGGAGCAGTTCTTC | many | TRBV20-1 | TRBD2 | TRBJ2-1
CASSRIGPQYF | TGTGCCAGCAGTAGAATCGGGCCGCAGTATTTT | many | TRBV25-1 | - | TRBJ2-3
CSVSDRRTEAFF | TGCAGCGTATCGGACAGGCGCACTGAAGCTTTCTTT | - | TRBV29-1 | TRBD1 | TRBJ1-1
CSARVGGSGNQPQHF | TGCAGTGCTAGAGTAGGGGGGTCGGGCAATCAGCCCCAGCATTTT | few | TRBV20-1 | - | TRBJ1-5
CASSLDGWVSSSDTQYF | TGTGCCAGCAGTTTAGATGGTTGGGTTTCTAGCTCAGATACGCAGTATTTT | few | TRBV12-3/TRBV12-4 | - | TRBJ2-3
CASSFPGRLEDTQYF | TGTGCCAGCAGCTTCCCGGGAAGACTAGAAGATACGCAGTATTTT | - | TRBV7-9 | - | TRBJ2-3
CASSPVDTAGNTEAFF | TGTGCCAGCAGTCCCGTGGACACCGCGGGGAACACTGAAGCTTTCTTT | - | TRBV28 | - | TRBJ1-1
CAISESPVGTLSYEQYF | TGTGCCATCAGTGAGTCGCCAGTGGGAACGCTTTCCTACGAGCAGTACTTC | many | TRBV10-3 | - | TRBJ2-7
CASSLRTSGIRETQYF | TGTGCCAGCAGCCTCAGGACTAGCGGGATCCGGGAGACCCAGTACTTC | - | TRBV11-2 | TRBD2 | TRBJ2-5
CSARDGSLWGDEQYF | TGCAGTGCTAGAGATGGTAGCCTCTGGGGCGATGAGCAGTACTTC | - | TRBV20-1 | - | TRBJ2-5
CASTLLAGGRDTQYF | TGTGCCAGCACCCTACTAGCGGGGGGGCGAGATACGCAGTATTTT | - | TRBV6-2/TRBV6-3 | TRBD2 | TRBJ2-3
CASSQGEADLHEQYF | TGTGCCAGCAGCCAAGGGGAGGCCGACCTTCACGAGCAGTACTTC | few | TRBV4-2 | - | TRBJ2-7
CASSLGRGAIYNEQFF | TGCGCCAGCAGCTTGGGGCGGGGGGCCATCTACAATGAGCAGTTCTTC | - | TRBV5-1 | TRBD2 | TRBJ2-1
CASRPPLAGGGNEQFF | TGTGCCAGCAGACCTCCCCTAGCGGGGGGGGGCAATGAGCAGTTCTTC | few | TRBV6-5 | TRBD2 | TRBJ2-1
CASQGSTGNNEQFF | TGCGCCAGCCAGGGTTCGACAGGGAACAATGAGCAGTTCTTC | many | TRBV5-1 | TRBD1 | TRBJ2-1
CASRRGLVQFF | TGTGCCAGCAGACGGGGCTTGGTACAGTTCTTC | - | TRBV7-2 | - | TRBJ2-1
CASSPQRGQFF | TGTGCCAGCTCACCACAGCGGGGGCAGTTCTTC | - | TRBV18 | TRBD2 | TRBJ2-1
CASRTAGVEGYTF | TGTGCCAGCAGGACGGCGGGGGTTGAAGGCTACACCTTC | few | TRBV7-9 | - | TRBJ1-2
CASSPEGLTGELFF | TGTGCCAGCAGTCCAGAGGGGTTAACCGGGGAGCTGTTTTTT | few | TRBV2 | - | TRBJ2-2
CASRIAGPSYEQYF | TGCGCCAGCCGGATAGCGGGGCCCTCCTACGAGCAGTACTTC | many | TRBV5-1 | TRBD2 | TRBJ2-7
CASSLIENIQYF | TGTGCCAGCAGCCTGATCGAAAACATTCAGTACTTC | few | TRBV12-3/TRBV12-4 | - | TRBJ2-4
CASSVDIGTADTQYF | TGTGCCAGCAGCGTAGATATTGGAACCGCAGATACGCAGTATTTT | - | TRBV9 | - | TRBJ2-3
CASSLQGAVVSEAFF | TGTGCCAGCAGCTTACAGGGGGCTGTAGTATCTGAAGCTTTCTTT | few | TRBV7-8 | TRBD1 | TRBJ1-1
CASSESVAGGSEQYF | TGCGCCAGCAGTGAGTCGGTAGCGGGAGGGTCCGAGCAGTACTTC | many | TRBV10-1 | TRBD2 | TRBJ2-7
CASSLGAGTGTYERYF | TGTGCCAGCAGCTTAGGGGCGGGGACAGGGACCTACGAGCGGTACTTC | few | TRBV7-6 | TRBD1 | TRBJ2-4
CASSLGVENEQYF | TGTGCCAGCAGCTTAGGAGTAGAGAATGAGCAGTACTTC | once | TRBV7-8 | - | TRBJ2-7
CASSSSVRGGQYGYTF | TGCGCCAGCAGCTCGAGTGTCCGGGGCGGACAGTATGGCTACACCTTC | many | TRBV5-1 | - | TRBJ1-2
CASSLGQGIGAEAFF | TGCGCCAGCAGCTTGGGACAGGGGATTGGCGCTGAAGCTTTCTTT | - | TRBV5-1 | TRBD1 | TRBJ1-1
CTSSFGTDTQYF | TGTACCAGCAGTTTTGGCACAGATACGCAGTATTTT | - | TRBV12-3/TRBV12-4 | - | TRBJ2-3
CASSPRRYYNEQYF | TGTGCCAGCAGTCCGCGACGGTACTACAATGAGCAGTACTTC | - | TRBV27 | - | TRBJ2-4
CASRAWTGGAYEQYF | TGTGCCAGCAGGGCCTGGACAGGGGGCGCCTACGAGCAGTACTTC | few | TRBV28 | TRBD1 | TRBJ2-7
CSASRTSGRNEQFF | TGCAGTGCTAGTAGGACTAGCGGGAGGAATGAGCAGTTCTTC | - | TRBV20-1 | TRBD2 | TRBJ2-1
CASALRRDRNQPQHF | TGTGCCAGCGCCCTGAGGAGGGACCGCAATCAGCCCCAGCATTTT | few | TRBV27 | - | TRBJ1-5